The 13 T cell receptor beta chains below were found in one sample sequenced in a study of technical replicates of blood from a few donors. Profiled with immunoSEQ multiplex PCR; TCRdb holds only in-frame clones, not every one. This sample has some 54,000 clones, with 85% to 95% found just once. Input material: PBMCs. Every receptor here comes from a human donor in good health. Some clones in this sample may be carry-over from other donors' samples.

The gene calls are TRBV6-1 and TRBJ2-5, with D possibly TRBD2 on 5 matching bases. The CDR3 is made up of 15 amino acids. CDR1 is MNHNS, CDR2 SASEGT, per germline. V lost 4 bases, J lost 0 bases, and 12 bases lay in between. CDR3 in amino acids: CASSADYQYQETQYF. In nucleotides, the CDR3 is TGTGCCAGCAGTGCAGACTACCAGTACCAAGAGACCCAGTACTTC.

In DNA form, the CDR3 reads TGCGCCAGCAGGGGACTCCTCCTAAACACTGAAGCTTTCTTT. Protein sequence: CASRGLLLNTEAFF. This chain uses TRBV4-1 with TRBJ1-1; D perhaps matches TRBD1 (5 bases). The germline V gene has CDR1 MGHRA and CDR2 YSYEKL. Trimming shortened V by 6 bases and J by 2 bases, and 13 bases separated the two germline ends. The CDR3 has 14 amino acids.

This clone was counted a single time. The chain uses TRBV2 and TRBJ1-5; tentatively, D is TRBD1 (5 bases). V lost 4 bases, J lost 3 bases, and 22 bases lay in between. The CDR3 totals 18 residues. The germline gives CDR1 SNHLY, CDR2 FYNNEI. This chain's CDR3 is CASSAGWGEEADNQPQHF. The CDR3, as DNA: TGTGCCAGCAGTGCTGGATGGGGGGAAGAAGCTGACAATCAGCCCCAGCATTTT.

This rearrangement joins TRBV20-1 to TRBJ1-1; no firm D call. The germline gives CDR1 DFQATT, CDR2 SNEGSKA (reference sequence). V was cut by 0 bases and J by 12 bases, with 8 bases left in between. This CDR3 is 10 amino acids long. CDR3 nucleotides: TGCAGTGCTAGAGATACTTTAACTTTCTTT. The encoded protein is CSARDTLTFF.

The V gene is TRBV7-2, the J gene TRBJ1-2; D is perhaps TRBD1 (6 bases). Germline values: CDR1 SGHTA, CDR2 FQGNSA. V lost 1 base, J lost 1 base, and 10 bases lay in between. The CDR3 is 15 residues long. CDR3 loop: CASSLERQVNYGYTF. The CDR3 nucleotides are TGTGCCAGCAGCTTAGAGAGACAGGTTAACTATGGCTACACCTTC.

CDR3 region: CASSQEYQGLNEKLFF. CDR3 nucleotides: TGTGCCAGCAGCCAAGAATACCAGGGGCTTAATGAAAAACTGTTTTTT. The genes are TRBV4-2 and TRBJ1-4, with D possibly being TRBD1 (6 bases). V lost 0 bases to trimming and J lost 4 bases, with 12 bases between them. The CDR3 has 16 residues. Germline V lookup: CDR1 LGHNA, CDR2 YNFKEQ.

The rearrangement links TRBV6-5 to TRBJ2-5, with a tentative D call TRBD2 (6 bases). Looked up from germline, CDR1 is MNHEY and CDR2 is SVGAGI. CDR3 length: 12 residues. With 5 bases removed from V and 7 bases from J, the gap between germline ends came to 11 bases. DNA for the CDR3: TGTGCCAGCAGTCCGGACGGGGGGACCCAGTACTTC. Translating gives CASSPDGGTQYF.

This clone appeared once. The chain carries TRBV7-6 and TRBJ2-5; 10 bases fit TRBD2. Trimming took 2 bases from V and 4 from J; bases not matched to a gene: 7. The CDR3 has 16 residues. CDR1 and CDR2 from the germline V gene are SGHVS and FNYEAQ. CDR3 nucleotide sequence: TGTGCCAGCAGCTTATTTTTAGCGGGGGGATCAGAGACCCAGTACTTC. Translated, it gives CASSLFLAGGSETQYF.

The chain is built from TRBV7-2 and TRBJ1-5; maybe TRBD1 (5 bases). CDR3 size: 14 residues. V lost 6 bases, J lost 0 bases, and 9 bases lay in between. The germline V gene has CDR1 SGHTA and CDR2 FQGNSA. The CDR3 spells CASSLGHSNQPQHF. The CDR3 DNA sequence: TGTGCCAGCAGTTTGGGGCATAGCAATCAGCCCCAGCATTTT. Complete variable domain (other parts from reference TRBV7-2 and TRBJ1-5): GAGVSQSPSNKVTEKGKDVELRCDPISGHTALYWYRQSLGQGLEFLIYFQGNSAPDKSGLPSDRFSAERTGGSVSTLTIQRTQQEDSAVYLCASSLGHSNQPQHFGDGTRLSIL.

This chain uses TRBV7-2 with TRBJ1-2, with D possibly matching TRBD1 (5 bases). This CDR3 comprises 14 residues. The ends were cut back, 4 bases at V and 4 bases at J, with 13 bases in the middle. The germline V gene has CDR1 SGHTA and CDR2 FQGNSA. The DNA for the CDR3 is TGTGCCAGCAGCTCAACGGGAGGGGTCTATGGCTACACCTTC. Amino acids: CASSSTGGVYGYTF.

The chain combines TRBV4-3 with TRBJ2-7; 9 positions match TRBD1. V lost 4 bases and J lost 3; bases outside the gene matches: 7. There are 15 residues in the CDR3. Germline loops: CDR1 LGHNA, CDR2 YSLEER. CDR3: CASSLGRTGDYEQYF. In DNA, the CDR3 is TGCGCCAGCAGCCTGGGCCGGACAGGGGACTACGAGCAGTACTTC.

This clone was observed a handful of times. V gene TRBV5-6 combines with J gene TRBJ2-2; D unresolved. V was pared by 6 bases and J by 1 base, with 10 bases between. The CDR3 covers 14 residues. The V gene's germline CDR1 is SGHDT and CDR2 YYEEEE. This CDR3 reads CASNLLRNTGELFF. As DNA, the CDR3 is TGTGCCAGCAACTTACTTCGGAACACCGGGGAGCTGTTTTTT.

This rearrangement joins TRBV7-9 to TRBJ2-3; D possibly corresponds to TRBD2 (5 bases). V shed 4 bases and J shed 1 base, with 15 bases lying between them. Germline V gene sequence: CDR1 SEHNR, CDR2 FQNEAQ (reference sequence). The CDR3 is 16 amino acids. The CDR3 nucleotides are TGTGCCAGCAGCTCGGTCCGTGGGCGGGGCACAGATACGCAGTATTTT. Its translation is CASSSVRGRGTDTQYF.